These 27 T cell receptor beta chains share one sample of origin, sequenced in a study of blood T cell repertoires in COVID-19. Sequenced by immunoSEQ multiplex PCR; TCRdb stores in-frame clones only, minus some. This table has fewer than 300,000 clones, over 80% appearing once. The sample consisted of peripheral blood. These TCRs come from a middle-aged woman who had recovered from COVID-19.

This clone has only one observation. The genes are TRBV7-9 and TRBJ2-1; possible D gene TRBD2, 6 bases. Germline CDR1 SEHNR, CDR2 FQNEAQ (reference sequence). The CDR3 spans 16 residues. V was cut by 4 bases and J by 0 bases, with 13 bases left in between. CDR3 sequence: CASSSRAGFSYNEQFF. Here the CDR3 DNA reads TGTGCCAGCAGCTCAAGGGCGGGGTTCTCCTACAATGAGCAGTTCTTC.

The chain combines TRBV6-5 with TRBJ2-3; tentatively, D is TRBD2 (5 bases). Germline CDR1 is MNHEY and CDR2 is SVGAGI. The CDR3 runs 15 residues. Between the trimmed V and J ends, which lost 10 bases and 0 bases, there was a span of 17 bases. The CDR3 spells CATEASGFSTDTQYF. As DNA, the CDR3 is TGTGCCACTGAAGCCTCGGGGTTTAGCACAGATACGCAGTATTTT.

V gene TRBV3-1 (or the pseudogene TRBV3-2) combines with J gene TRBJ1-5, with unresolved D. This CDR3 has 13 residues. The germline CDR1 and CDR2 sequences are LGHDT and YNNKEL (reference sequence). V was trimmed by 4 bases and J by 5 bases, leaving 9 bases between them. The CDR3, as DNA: TGTGCCAGCAGCCCTCAAACGGATCAGCCCCAGCATTTT. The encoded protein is CASSPQTDQPQHF.

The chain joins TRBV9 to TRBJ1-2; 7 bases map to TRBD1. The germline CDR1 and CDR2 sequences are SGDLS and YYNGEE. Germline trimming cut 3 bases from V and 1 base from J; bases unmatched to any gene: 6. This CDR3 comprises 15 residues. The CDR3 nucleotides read TGTGCCAGCAGCGCCTCGGGACAGTTTAACTATGGCTACACCTTC. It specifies CASSASGQFNYGYTF.

CDR3 nucleotides: TGTGCCAGCAGTTTATTCCGGGGATCGGGAAACACCATATATTTT. As protein: CASSLFRGSGNTIYF. The chain is built from TRBV27 and TRBJ1-3; D gene ambiguous. The CDR3 consists of 15 residues. The germline V gene encodes CDR1 MNHEY and CDR2 SMNVEV (reference sequence). Trimming cost V 1 base and J 4 bases, with 11 bases left between them.

DNA for the CDR3: TGCGCCAGCAGCTCAATGGGGCAGGGGAGTAAGGTCGGCTACACCTTC. Translation: CASSSMGQGSKVGYTF. This rearrangement joins TRBV5-1 to TRBJ1-2, with D perhaps TRBD1 (6 bases). The CDR3 covers 16 residues. V was cut by 3 bases and J by 8 bases, with 23 bases left in between. The germline V gene encodes CDR1 SGHRS and CDR2 YFSETQ. The variable domain in full, completed from reference TRBV5-1 and TRBJ1-2, reads KAGVTQTPRYLIKTRGQQVTLSCSPISGHRSVSWYQQTPGQGLQFLFEYFSETQRNKGNFPGRFSGRQFSNSRSEMNVSTLELGDSALYLCASSSMGQGSKVGYTFGSGTRLTVV.

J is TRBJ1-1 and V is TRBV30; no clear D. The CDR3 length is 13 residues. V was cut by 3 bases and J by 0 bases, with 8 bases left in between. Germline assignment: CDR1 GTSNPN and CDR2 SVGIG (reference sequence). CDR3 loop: CAWRQFMNTEAFF. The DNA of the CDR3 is TGTGCCTGGAGACAGTTCATGAACACTGAAGCTTTCTTT.

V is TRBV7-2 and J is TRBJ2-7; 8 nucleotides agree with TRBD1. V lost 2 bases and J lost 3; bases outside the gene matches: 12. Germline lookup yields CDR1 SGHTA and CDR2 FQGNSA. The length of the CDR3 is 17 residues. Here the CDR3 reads CASSLRDRPADYYEQYF. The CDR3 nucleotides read TGTGCCAGCAGCTTAAGGGACAGGCCCGCAGATTACTACGAGCAGTACTTC.

CDR3 DNA: TGTGCCAGCAGTTACAAGGAGACAGCCTCTGGGACTGAAGCTTTCTTT. Its translation is CASSYKETASGTEAFF. The chain couples TRBV6-5 to TRBJ1-1, with TRBD1 as a possible D gene (5 bases). The ends were cut back, 2 bases at V and 5 bases at J, with 18 bases in the middle. The germline CDR1 and CDR2 sequences are MNHEY and SVGAGI. This CDR3 has 16 amino acids.

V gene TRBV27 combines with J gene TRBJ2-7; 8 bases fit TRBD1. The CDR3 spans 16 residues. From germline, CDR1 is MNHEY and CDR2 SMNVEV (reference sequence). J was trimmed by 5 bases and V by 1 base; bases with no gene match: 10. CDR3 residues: CASSLYSGTGGNEQYF. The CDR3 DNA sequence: TGTGCCAGCAGTTTATACTCCGGGACAGGAGGCAACGAGCAGTACTTC.

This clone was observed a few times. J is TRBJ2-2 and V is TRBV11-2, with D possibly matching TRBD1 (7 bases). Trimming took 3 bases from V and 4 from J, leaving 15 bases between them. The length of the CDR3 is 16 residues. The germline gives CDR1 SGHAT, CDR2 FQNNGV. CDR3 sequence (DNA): TGTGCCAGCAGCTTGTTTTGGCAGGGGGGCACCGGGGAGCTGTTTTTT. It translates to CASSLFWQGGTGELFF.

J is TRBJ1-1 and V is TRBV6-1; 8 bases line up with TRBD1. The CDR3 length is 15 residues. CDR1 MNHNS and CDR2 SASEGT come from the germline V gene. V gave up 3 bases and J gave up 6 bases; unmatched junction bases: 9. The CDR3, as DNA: TGTGCCAGCAGTGACAAGGGACAGGCTTGGTCTGAAGCTTTCTTT. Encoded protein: CASSDKGQAWSEAFF.

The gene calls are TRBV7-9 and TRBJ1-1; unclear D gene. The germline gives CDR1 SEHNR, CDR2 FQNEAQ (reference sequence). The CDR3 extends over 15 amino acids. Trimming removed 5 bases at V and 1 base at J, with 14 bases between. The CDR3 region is CASSRAGRENTEAFF. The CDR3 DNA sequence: TGTGCCAGCAGCCGAGCCGGGAGAGAGAACACTGAAGCTTTCTTT.

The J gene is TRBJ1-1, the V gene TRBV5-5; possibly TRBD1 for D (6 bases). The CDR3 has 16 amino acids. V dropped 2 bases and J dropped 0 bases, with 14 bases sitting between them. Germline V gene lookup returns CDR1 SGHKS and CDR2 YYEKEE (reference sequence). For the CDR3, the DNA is TGTGCCAGCAGCTTTAGGGGACAATCTATGAACACTGAAGCTTTCTTT. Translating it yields CASSFRGQSMNTEAFF.

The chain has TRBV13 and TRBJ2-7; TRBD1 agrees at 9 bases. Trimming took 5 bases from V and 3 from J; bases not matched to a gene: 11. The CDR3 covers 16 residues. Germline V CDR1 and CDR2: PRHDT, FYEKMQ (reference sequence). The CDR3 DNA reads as TGTGCCAGCAGCCCCCGATCCGGGACAGGGCACTACGAGCAGTACTTC. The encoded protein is CASSPRSGTGHYEQYF.

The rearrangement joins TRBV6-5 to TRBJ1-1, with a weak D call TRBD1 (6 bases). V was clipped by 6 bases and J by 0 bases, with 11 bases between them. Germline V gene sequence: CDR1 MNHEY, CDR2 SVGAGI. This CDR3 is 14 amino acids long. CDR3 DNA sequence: TGTGCCAGCAGGACAGGACAGATGAACACTGAAGCTTTCTTT. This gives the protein CASRTGQMNTEAFF.

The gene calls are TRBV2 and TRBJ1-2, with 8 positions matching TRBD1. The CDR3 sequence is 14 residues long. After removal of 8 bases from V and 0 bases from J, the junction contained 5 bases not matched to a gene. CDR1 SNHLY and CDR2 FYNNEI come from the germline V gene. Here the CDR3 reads CASDRGDSNYGYTF. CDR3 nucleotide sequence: TGTGCCAGCGACAGGGGAGACTCTAACTATGGCTACACCTTC. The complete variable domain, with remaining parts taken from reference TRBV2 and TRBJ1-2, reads EPEVTQTPSHQVTQMGQEVILRCVPISNHLYFYWYRQILGQKVEFLVSFYNNEISEKSEIFDDQFSVERPDGSNFTLKIRSTKLEDSAMYFCASDRGDSNYGYTFGSGTRLTVV.

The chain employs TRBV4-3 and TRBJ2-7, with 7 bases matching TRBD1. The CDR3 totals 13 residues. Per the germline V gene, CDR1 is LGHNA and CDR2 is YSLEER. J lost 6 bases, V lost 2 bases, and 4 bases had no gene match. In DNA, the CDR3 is TGCGCCAGCAGCCAAACGACAGGGCTCGAGCAGTACTTC. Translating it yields CASSQTTGLEQYF.

The CDR3 here is CASSLAGVVYNEQFF. The CDR3 DNA reads as TGTGCCAGCAGCTTGGCGGGGGTGGTCTACAATGAGCAGTTCTTC. The chain carries TRBV7-2 and TRBJ2-1, with 7 bases fitting TRBD2. The germline gives CDR1 SGHTA, CDR2 FQGNSA. The V segment lost 3 bases and the J segment 3 bases; nucleotides outside the gene matches: 5. CDR3 length: 15 amino acids.

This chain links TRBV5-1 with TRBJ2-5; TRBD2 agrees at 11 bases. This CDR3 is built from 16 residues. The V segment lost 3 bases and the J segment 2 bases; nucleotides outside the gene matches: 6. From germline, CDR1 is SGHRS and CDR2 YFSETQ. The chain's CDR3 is CASSSWTSGYQETQYF. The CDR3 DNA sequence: TGCGCCAGCAGCTCATGGACTAGCGGGTATCAAGAGACCCAGTACTTC. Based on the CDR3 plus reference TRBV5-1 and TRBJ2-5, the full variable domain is KAGVTQTPRYLIKTRGQQVTLSCSPISGHRSVSWYQQTPGQGLQFLFEYFSETQRNKGNFPGRFSGRQFSNSRSEMNVSTLELGDSALYLCASSSWTSGYQETQYFGPGTRLLVL.

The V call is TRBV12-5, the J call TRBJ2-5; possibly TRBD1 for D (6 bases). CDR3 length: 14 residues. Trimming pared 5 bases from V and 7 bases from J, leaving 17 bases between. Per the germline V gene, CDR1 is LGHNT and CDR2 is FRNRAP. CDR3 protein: CASGLDRRKGTQYF. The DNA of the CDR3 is TGTGCTAGTGGTCTTGACAGGCGGAAGGGGACCCAGTACTTC. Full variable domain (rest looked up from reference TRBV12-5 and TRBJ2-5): DARVTQTPRHKVTEMGQEVTMRCQPILGHNTVFWYRQTMMQGLELLAYFRNRAPLDDSGMPKDRFSAEMPDATLATLKIQPSEPRDSAVYFCASGLDRRKGTQYFGPGTRLLVL.

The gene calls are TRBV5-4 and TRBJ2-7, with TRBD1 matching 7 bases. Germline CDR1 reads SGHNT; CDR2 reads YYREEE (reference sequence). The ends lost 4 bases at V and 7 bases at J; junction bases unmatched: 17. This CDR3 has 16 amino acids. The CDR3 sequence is CASSPIGRTGPKEQYF. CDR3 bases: TGTGCCAGCAGCCCGATTGGGCGGACAGGCCCGAAGGAGCAGTACTTC.

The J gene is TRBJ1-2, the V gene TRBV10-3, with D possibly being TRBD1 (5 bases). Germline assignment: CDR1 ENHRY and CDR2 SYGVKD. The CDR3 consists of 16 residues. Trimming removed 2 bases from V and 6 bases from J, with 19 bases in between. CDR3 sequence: CAISEQGREPSDGYTF. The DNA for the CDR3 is TGTGCCATCAGTGAGCAGGGACGGGAGCCGAGCGATGGCTACACCTTC.

CDR3 residues: CASSRLGPGDTEAFF. CDR3 sequence (DNA): TGTGCCAGCAGCCGACTCGGCCCAGGGGACACTGAAGCTTTCTTT. This rearrangement joins TRBV4-2 to TRBJ1-1; perhaps TRBD1 as D (6 bases). This CDR3 comprises 15 residues. V gave up 4 bases and J gave up 3 bases, with 15 bases separating them. The germline V gene encodes CDR1 LGHNA and CDR2 YNFKEQ.

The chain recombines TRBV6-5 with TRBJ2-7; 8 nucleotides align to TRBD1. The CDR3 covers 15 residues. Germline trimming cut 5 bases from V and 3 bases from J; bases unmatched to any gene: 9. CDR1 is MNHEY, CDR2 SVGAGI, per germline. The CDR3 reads CASSPRTGIGYEQYF. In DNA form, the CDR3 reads TGTGCCAGCAGTCCCCGGACAGGGATCGGCTACGAGCAGTACTTC.

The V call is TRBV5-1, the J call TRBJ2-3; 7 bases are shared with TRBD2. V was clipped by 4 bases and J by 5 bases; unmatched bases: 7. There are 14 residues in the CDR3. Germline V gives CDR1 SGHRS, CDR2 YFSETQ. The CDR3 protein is CASSPGVAGDTQYF. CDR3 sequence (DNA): TGCGCCAGCAGCCCCGGGGTAGCGGGAGATACGCAGTATTTT. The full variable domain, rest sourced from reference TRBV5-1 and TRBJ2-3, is KAGVTQTPRYLIKTRGQQVTLSCSPISGHRSVSWYQQTPGQGLQFLFEYFSETQRNKGNFPGRFSGRQFSNSRSEMNVSTLELGDSALYLCASSPGVAGDTQYFGPGTRLTVL.

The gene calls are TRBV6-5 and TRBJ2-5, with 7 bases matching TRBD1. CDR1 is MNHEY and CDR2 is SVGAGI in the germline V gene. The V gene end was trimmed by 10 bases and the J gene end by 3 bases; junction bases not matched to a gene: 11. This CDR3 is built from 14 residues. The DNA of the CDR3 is TGTGCCACCTCCCCGGGACAGCCTAAAGAGACCCAGTACTTC. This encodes CATSPGQPKETQYF.